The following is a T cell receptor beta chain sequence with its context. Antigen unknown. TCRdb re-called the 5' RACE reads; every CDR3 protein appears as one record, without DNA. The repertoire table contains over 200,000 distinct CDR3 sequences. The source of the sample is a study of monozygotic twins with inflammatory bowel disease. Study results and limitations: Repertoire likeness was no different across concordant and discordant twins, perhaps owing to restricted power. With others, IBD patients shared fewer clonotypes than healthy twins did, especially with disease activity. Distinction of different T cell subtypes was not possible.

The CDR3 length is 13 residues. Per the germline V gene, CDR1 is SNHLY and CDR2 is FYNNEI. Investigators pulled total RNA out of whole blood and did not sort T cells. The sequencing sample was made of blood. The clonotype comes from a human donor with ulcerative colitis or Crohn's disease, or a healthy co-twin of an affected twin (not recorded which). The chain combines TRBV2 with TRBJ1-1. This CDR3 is CASSDRRSREAFF.